This TCR beta chain was identified in a study of blood T cell repertoires in COVID-19. Study in general: Nucleic acid was either cDNA or gDNA, and it came from T cells, B-cell-depleted T cells, or PBMCs.

Seattle participants joined during active infection and were tracked over time. V shed 0 bases and J shed 7 bases, with 16 bases lying between them. CDR1 is SGHRS, CDR2 YFSETQ, per germline. This CDR3 contains 16 residues. Authors' data handling: Amplification of reference gene primers was used by the study to estimate nucleated cell counts. The data were produced by immunoSEQ multiplex PCR, yet TCRdb's version contains in-frame clones alone and is incomplete. That table supplies the V and J calls and clone size; D and trimming were determined from the DNA. Of roughly 47,000 clones listed, approximately 85% are singletons.

The TCR comes from an elderly woman with COVID-19, enrolled during active disease. V and J are TRBV5-1 and TRBJ1-4; possible D gene TRBD1, 5 bases. Sequencing input: peripheral blood. In nucleotides, the CDR3 is TGCGCCAGCAGCTTGGGCTTTGGTGGGGCTGGTGAAAAACTGTTTTTT. It codes for CASSLGFGGAGEKLFF. Drawing the rest from reference TRBV5-1 and TRBJ1-4, the complete variable domain is KAGVTQTPRYLIKTRGQQVTLSCSPISGHRSVSWYQQTPGQGLQFLFEYFSETQRNKGNFPGRFSGRQFSNSRSEMNVSTLELGDSALYLCASSLGFGGAGEKLFFGSGTQLSVL.